This TCR beta chain was found in a study of control samples from healthy donors and cancer patients (dated by TCRdb to 2020 to 2022). Libraries were prepared through the immunoSEQ multiplex PCR assay. This is the immuneACCESS table as TCRdb keeps it, with only in-frame sequences that have V and J called. A part of the clones is gone; compared with another copy, unresolved V genes explain less than half, and the rest is unexplained. Across this sample there are over 100,000 clones, with around nine tenths seen only once. The ten most abundant clones make up about 5.5% of the sample. The CDR3 contains 17 residues, cysteine and phenylalanine counted. This entry keeps only the CDR3 DNA: 51 bases, framed from base 1. The germline V gene gives CDR1 as KGHSH and CDR2 as LQKENI. V gives up 2 bases and J gives up 2 bases, and the segment between their germline ends measures 13 bases. Notes on this clone: Its antigen remains undetermined. The sample holds no much larger clone one base away, and base qualities are not on file.

The sequenced material came from blood. The sequence was obtained from a man younger than 30 in good health. The V and J genes are TRBV18 and TRBJ1-6, with no confident D gene call. The DNA sequence is TGTGCCAGCTCACCAGAAGTTATCTCTGCCTATAATTCACCCCTCCACTTT. Translation gives CASSPEVISAYNSPLHF.